The 22 T cell receptor beta chains below were found in one sample sequenced in a study of T-cell memory formation after mild COVID-19. TCRdb used MiXCR to reprocess the 5' RACE reads, holding one entry per CDR3 protein. Here the sample spans around 500,000 distinct CDR3 sequences, 15% to 20% being singletons. The sequenced sample consisted of PBMCs or a T cell subset sorted from them (not recorded which). The receptors originated from an adult woman who had mild COVID-19 (a few samples of this study predate the infection). Cell type and time point are not known.

This chain connects TRBV5-1 to TRBJ2-3; TRBD1 is a possible D gene (6 bases). The germline V and J ends were trimmed by 0 bases and 8 bases, with 16 bases remaining between them. Germline V gene data show CDR1 as SGHRS and CDR2 as YFSETQ. The CDR3 is 15 residues long. CDR3 residues: CASSLGTAGSVTQYF. The CDR3 DNA sequence: TGCGCCAGCAGCTTGGGGACAGCCGGTTCAGTTACGCAGTATTTT. The full variable domain, its missing parts supplied by reference TRBV5-1 and TRBJ2-3, is KAGVTQTPRYLIKTRGQQVTLSCSPISGHRSVSWYQQTPGQGLQFLFEYFSETQRNKGNFPGRFSGRQFSNSRSEMNVSTLELGDSALYLCASSLGTAGSVTQYFGPGTRLTVL.

The chain uses TRBV15 and TRBJ2-7, with 11 bases aligning to TRBD1. The CDR3 is 15 amino acids. Germline V gene sequence: CDR1 LNHNV, CDR2 YYDKDF (reference sequence). J was trimmed by 6 bases and V by 5 bases; bases with no gene match: 9. The CDR3 DNA follows: TGTGCCACCAGCGAACGGGGGACAGGGGGTACCGAGCAGTACTTC. Amino acid sequence: CATSERGTGGTEQYF.

This clonotype showed up just a few times. V usage is TRBV7-2 and J usage is TRBJ2-3, with 7 bases identical to TRBD2. Trimming removed 0 bases from V and 2 bases from J; junction bases left unmatched: 8. The CDR3 is 17 residues long. Germline V gives CDR1 SGHTA, CDR2 FQGNSA. The CDR3 sequence is CASSLARRGSHTDTQYF. The CDR3, as DNA: TGTGCCAGCAGCTTAGCGAGGCGCGGGAGCCACACAGATACGCAGTATTTT.

There are a few counts of this clonotype. The V and J genes are TRBV7-3 and TRBJ2-3; 12 bases are shared with TRBD2. Per germline, CDR1 SGHTA and CDR2 FQGTGA. There are 17 residues in the CDR3. The V and J ends lost 5 bases and 2 bases, in that order; junction bases with no gene match: 8. The CDR3 is CASSRGLAGFHTDTQYF. The CDR3 DNA sequence: TGTGCCAGCAGCCGTGGACTAGCGGGATTTCACACAGATACGCAGTATTTT.

This clonotype appeared a few times. The rearrangement links TRBV10-3 to TRBJ1-2; 7 bases line up with TRBD1. The CDR3 length is 13 residues. The germline V gene has CDR1 ENHRY and CDR2 SYGVKD. V shed 4 bases and J 4 bases; nucleotides not matched to a gene: 3. CDR3 residues: CAISAGQVYGYTF. The CDR3 DNA is TGTGCCATCAGTGCTGGACAGGTCTATGGCTACACCTTC.

The V call is TRBV14, the J call TRBJ2-1, with 7 bases that match TRBD2. CDR1 is SGHDN and CDR2 is FVKESK in the germline V gene. Germline trimming cut 0 bases from V and 8 bases from J; bases unmatched to any gene: 13. There are 17 residues in the CDR3. DNA for the CDR3: TGTGCCAGCAGCCAAGATAAAAGGAGACTAGCTGGGCATGAGCAGTTCTTC. Protein product: CASSQDKRRLAGHEQFF.

This sequence joins TRBV6-5 and TRBJ2-2; TRBD1 aligns across 9 bases. Trimming at V came to 4 bases and at J to 6 bases, leaving 3 bases not matched to a gene. The germline V gene has CDR1 MNHEY and CDR2 SVGAGI. The CDR3 is 14 residues long. The CDR3 loop reads CASSWTGVAGELFF. DNA for the CDR3: TGTGCCAGCAGTTGGACAGGGGTGGCCGGGGAGCTGTTTTTT.

This clonotype has just a few counts. The CDR3 DNA is TGTGCCACCAGTGACCGGGTGGCAGGTGTCGCTGAAGCTTTCTTT. Its translation: CATSDRVAGVAEAFF. The V and J genes are TRBV24-1 and TRBJ1-1; D unclear. The CDR3 runs 15 residues. Trimming pared 4 bases from V and 6 bases from J, leaving 17 bases between. Per germline, CDR1 KGHDR and CDR2 SFDVKD.

This clonotype was detected only a few times. The chain employs TRBV20-1 and TRBJ2-2; TRBD2 is a possible D gene (7 bases). The CDR3 has 14 amino acids. Germline values: CDR1 DFQATT, CDR2 SNEGSKA (reference sequence). With 3 bases removed from V and 6 bases from J, the gap between germline ends came to 14 bases. Here the CDR3 reads CSARAGGASGELFF. The DNA of the CDR3 is TGCAGTGCTAGGGCTGGGGGGGCCTCCGGGGAGCTGTTTTTT.

The V gene is TRBV18, the J gene TRBJ1-5; tentative D call: TRBD1 (6 bases). V was pared by 3 bases and J by 4 bases, with 10 bases between. CDR1 KGHSH and CDR2 LQKENI come from the germline V gene. The CDR3 totals 14 residues. The DNA of the CDR3 is TGTGCCAGCTCACCCTACCAGGGGAATCAGCCCCAGCATTTT. As protein: CASSPYQGNQPQHF.

This chain uses TRBV27 with TRBJ1-2; 8 bases are a match to TRBD1. With V trimmed by 6 bases and J by 7 bases, 7 bases remained unmatched. Germline CDR1 and CDR2: MNHEY and SMNVEV (reference sequence). The CDR3 has 13 residues. CDR3 sequence: CASSYNTGGGYTF. DNA of the CDR3: TGTGCCAGCAGCTACAACACAGGGGGTGGCTACACCTTC.

The V gene is TRBV20-1, the J gene TRBJ2-3, with D possibly TRBD2 on 6 matching bases. Trimming shortened V by 6 bases and J by 2 bases, and 15 bases separated the two germline ends. Germline V CDR1 and CDR2: DFQATT, SNEGSKA (reference sequence). This CDR3 has 14 residues. The CDR3 nucleotides are TGCAGTGCCCGACGGGACTCGGCCACAGATACGCAGTATTTT. Translated, it gives CSARRDSATDTQYF.

The rearrangement links TRBV4-1 to TRBJ2-3; D not certain. Trimming took off 1 base at V and 2 bases at J, with 10 bases between the two ends. The CDR3 runs to 15 residues. The germline V gene has CDR1 MGHRA and CDR2 YSYEKL. The CDR3 region is CASSQGLGITDTQYF. Here the CDR3 DNA reads TGCGCCAGCAGCCAAGGGTTAGGAATCACAGATACGCAGTATTTT.

There are a few counts of this clonotype. The CDR3: CASSHGQGDYGYTF. DNA for the CDR3: TGTGCCAGCAGCCACGGACAGGGTGACTATGGCTACACCTTC. The chain couples TRBV4-2 to TRBJ1-2; 8 bases are shared with TRBD1. CDR1 LGHNA and CDR2 YNFKEQ come from the germline V gene. This CDR3 comprises 14 residues. V trimming: 3 bases; J trimming: 3 bases; junction bases outside the gene matches: 3.

This chain links TRBV18 with TRBJ2-7; 14 nucleotides match TRBD2. Germline-derived CDR1 and CDR2 are KGHSH and LQKENI. J was trimmed by 6 bases and V by 5 bases; bases with no gene match: 3. The CDR3 has 14 residues. In nucleotides, the CDR3 is TGTGCCAGCTCATCGGGACTAGCGGGAGCCGAGCAGTACTTC. Translation gives CASSSGLAGAEQYF.

This clonotype appeared a few times. This rearrangement joins TRBV10-3 to TRBJ2-7, with D possibly matching TRBD1 (6 bases). The CDR3 spans 12 residues. The germline gives CDR1 ENHRY, CDR2 SYGVKD. Deletions cut 8 bases from V and 3 bases from J, with 11 bases between. CDR3: CAIGGTIYEQYF. CDR3 DNA: TGTGCCATCGGGGGCACTATCTACGAGCAGTACTTC.

This clonotype has just a few counts. The chain is built from TRBV3-1 and TRBJ2-5; tentatively, D is TRBD2 (6 bases). Trimming took off 0 bases at V and 4 bases at J, with 12 bases between the two ends. The CDR3 is 15 residues long. Germline lookup yields CDR1 LGHDT and CDR2 YNNKEL (reference sequence). CDR3 protein: CASSQDGAGLETQYF. The CDR3 bases are TGTGCCAGCAGCCAAGACGGGGCGGGGTTAGAGACCCAGTACTTC.

This clonotype was picked up many times. The J gene is TRBJ2-7, the V gene TRBV2; possible D gene TRBD1, 6 bases. Trimming cost V 5 bases and J 7 bases, with 12 bases left between them. Germline V lookup: CDR1 SNHLY, CDR2 FYNNEI. This CDR3 has 12 amino acids. The CDR3 protein is CASSPDSLEQYF. The CDR3 DNA sequence: TGTGCCAGCAGTCCGGACAGCCTGGAGCAGTACTTC.

This clonotype turned up a few times. The chain links TRBV6-2 or TRBV6-3 to TRBJ2-1, with 7 positions matching TRBD1. V lost 2 bases to trimming and J lost 8 bases; unmatched junction nucleotides: 6. Germline CDR1 reads MNHEY; CDR2 reads SVGEGT. The CDR3 sequence is 14 residues long. The CDR3 region has the DNA TGTGCCAGCAGTTACCAGGGGGATGACCATGAGCAGTTCTTC. It translates to CASSYQGDDHEQFF.

In its sample, this clonotype was seen a few times. The V and J genes are TRBV11-1 and TRBJ1-1; D uncertain. Germline assignment: CDR1 SGHAT and CDR2 FQDESV (reference sequence). This CDR3 contains 16 residues. V shed 7 bases and J shed 0 bases, with 18 bases lying between them. The CDR3 loop is CASTLGLDALNTEAFF. The CDR3 nucleotides are TGTGCCAGCACCCTAGGGCTTGACGCTTTGAACACTGAAGCTTTCTTT.

This clonotype was detected only a few times. The chain links TRBV7-2 to TRBJ2-6; D is undetermined. The germline V gene has CDR1 SGHTA and CDR2 FQGNSA. The V gene lost 8 bases and the J gene lost 0 bases, with 20 bases spanning the gap. The CDR3 sequence is 18 residues long. The DNA for the CDR3 is TGTGCCAGCCCGCGGAGACGGACCATCAGCTCTGGGGCCAACGTCCTGACTTTC. It specifies CASPRRRTISSGANVLTF.

Only a few counts were recorded for this clonotype. The chain uses TRBV5-1 and TRBJ2-7; D is uncertain. CDR3 size: 14 residues. CDR1 and CDR2 (germline): SGHRS, YFSETQ. The V and J ends lost 0 bases and 2 bases respectively, with 9 bases between them. CDR3 nucleotide sequence: TGCGCCAGCAGCTTGGTAGCCAGGACCTACGAGCAGTACTTC. The encoded protein is CASSLVARTYEQYF.